The 13 T cell receptor beta chains in this list originate from one sample, sequenced in a study of shared clonotypes between healthy human individuals (dated by TCRdb to about 2020). Preparation of the library involved the immunoSEQ multiplex PCR assay. TCRdb mirrors the immuneACCESS table, restricted to in-frame sequences. Some clones are absent from its copies; in checked studies, under half trace to an unresolved V gene, and the reason for the others is unknown. This sample comprises 2 million to 2.5 million clones, more than 80% of them detected only once. In total, the top ten clones hold 0.35% to 0.5% of the sample. The sample was naive CD4+ T cells from PBMCs. The sample's cell subset or site label, decoded: CD45RA+ positively selected. These receptor sequences come from a man aged 18 to 30 in good health. Some clones in this sample may be carry-over from other donors' samples.

This clone was picked up one time. The CDR3 DNA reads TGCGCCAGCAGCTTGGCCGGGGACAGCTCCTACAATGAGCAGTTCTTC. Residues: CASSLAGDSSYNEQFF. The chain links TRBV5-1 to TRBJ2-1; 7 nucleotides agree with TRBD1. Germline V lookup: CDR1 SGHRS, CDR2 YFSETQ. V trimming: 0 bases; J trimming: 0 bases; junction bases outside the gene matches: 3. The CDR3 is 16 residues long.

The chain links TRBV30 to TRBJ2-7; TRBD1 or TRBD2 may be the D gene (6 bases each). The germline V and J ends were trimmed by 4 bases and 9 bases, with 22 bases remaining between them. The length of the CDR3 is 14 residues. Germline CDR1 is GTSNPN and CDR2 is SVGIG (reference sequence). CDR3 DNA sequence: TGTGCCTGGAATCCCAAGCTGGGGGGCTGGGTGCAGTACTTC. This codes for CAWNPKLGGWVQYF.

Note on this clone: The same CDR3 is also encoded by other DNA sequences in this sample. The chain uses TRBV28 and TRBJ2-7, with a possible D match to TRBD2 (6 bases). Trimming shortened V by 2 bases and J by 1 base, and 6 bases separated the two germline ends. The CDR3 totals 13 residues. Germline V lookup: CDR1 MDHEN, CDR2 SYDVKM. This chain's CDR3 is CASSLGRSYEQYF. The CDR3 nucleotides are TGTGCCAGCAGTTTAGGGAGGTCCTACGAGCAGTACTTC.

This sequence joins TRBV15 and TRBJ1-2; perhaps TRBD1 as D (6 bases). Between the trimmed V and J ends, which lost 1 base and 3 bases, there was a span of 12 bases. CDR3 size: 15 residues. Germline assignment: CDR1 LNHNV and CDR2 YYDKDF (reference sequence). Here the CDR3 DNA reads TGTGCCACCAGCAGAGCGAGAGGGGGAGACTATGGCTACACCTTC. Translation gives CATSRARGGDYGYTF.

CDR3 in amino acids: CASRVRTGTYEQYF. The CDR3 DNA reads TGCGCCAGCAGGGTTCGGACAGGGACCTACGAGCAGTACTTC. J is TRBJ2-7 and V is TRBV5-1, with 8 positions matching TRBD1. Losses at the gene ends were 5 bases for V and 2 bases for J; bases not matched to a gene: 6. The CDR3 totals 14 residues. Germline V gene sequence: CDR1 SGHRS, CDR2 YFSETQ.

This chain links TRBV4-3 with TRBJ2-3; D remains ambiguous. The CDR3 runs 14 residues. Trimming took 4 bases from V and 4 from J, leaving 12 bases between them. From germline, CDR1 is LGHNA and CDR2 YSLEER. The CDR3 bases are TGCGCCAGCAGCCTTAGGGCCTTGGCAGATACGCAGTATTTT. Protein: CASSLRALADTQYF.

As for this clone: The same CDR3 can be traced to other DNA sequences in this sample. This chain joins TRBV6-5 and TRBJ1-1, with D unresolved. Trimming removed 3 bases at V and 4 bases at J, with 6 bases between. CDR1 and CDR2 (germline): MNHEY, SVGAGI. The CDR3 contains 12 residues. The CDR3 loop is CASSYWGTEAFF. In DNA, the CDR3 is TGTGCCAGCAGTTATTGGGGCACTGAAGCTTTCTTT.

Details on this clone: Other DNA sequences from this sample encode an identical CDR3 as well. The chain uses TRBV18 and TRBJ1-3; D not resolved. The CDR3 covers 15 residues. Germline lookup yields CDR1 KGHSH and CDR2 LQKENI. Trimming removed 2 bases at V and 0 bases at J, with 8 bases between. CDR3: CASSPAGSSGNTIYF. In DNA, the CDR3 is TGTGCCAGCTCACCAGCCGGTTCCTCTGGAAACACCATATATTTT.

The V gene is TRBV7-2, the J gene TRBJ2-7; D may be TRBD1 (5 bases). Per the germline V gene, CDR1 is SGHTA and CDR2 is FQGNSA. This CDR3 contains 15 residues. Trimming pared 1 base from V and 3 bases from J, leaving 13 bases between. The CDR3 spells CASSLGPGQGYEQYF. DNA of the CDR3: TGTGCCAGCAGCTTAGGTCCGGGTCAGGGCTACGAGCAGTACTTC.

The chain combines TRBV21-1 with TRBJ1-1; the D call TRBD1 from the table was never checked on the DNA. TRBV21-1 is a listed pseudogene. The CDR3 extends over 15 amino acids. DNA of the CDR3: TGTGCCAGCAGCAAAGAGAAGGGGGAGAACACTGAAGCTTTCTTT. Its protein is CASSKEKGENTEAFF.

V is TRBV28 and J is TRBJ1-2; D not certain. V was cut by 8 bases and J by 5 bases, with 21 bases left in between. The V gene's germline CDR1 is MDHEN and CDR2 SYDVKM. This CDR3 region has 15 residues. The CDR3 sequence is CASAPGGFVRYGYTF. The CDR3 DNA reads as TGTGCCAGCGCCCCCGGAGGGTTCGTCCGGTATGGCTACACCTTC.

J is TRBJ2-3 and V is TRBV5-1; the match to TRBD1 covers 7 bases. CDR3 length equals 15 residues. The V gene end was trimmed by 5 bases and the J gene end by 1 base; junction bases not matched to a gene: 7. Germline V CDR1 and CDR2: SGHRS, YFSETQ. Written as DNA, the CDR3 is TGCGCCAGCAGGACTGACAGGGCAGGCACAGATACGCAGTATTTT. It codes for CASRTDRAGTDTQYF.

V gene TRBV27 combines with J gene TRBJ1-6, with D possibly matching TRBD1 (6 bases). The germline V and J ends were trimmed by 6 bases and 5 bases, with 11 bases remaining between them. Germline V lookup: CDR1 MNHEY, CDR2 SMNVEV (reference sequence). The CDR3 contains 14 residues. In DNA, the CDR3 is TGTGCCAGCAGCCCACAGGGTCATAATTCACCCCTCCACTTT. Translated, it gives CASSPQGHNSPLHF.